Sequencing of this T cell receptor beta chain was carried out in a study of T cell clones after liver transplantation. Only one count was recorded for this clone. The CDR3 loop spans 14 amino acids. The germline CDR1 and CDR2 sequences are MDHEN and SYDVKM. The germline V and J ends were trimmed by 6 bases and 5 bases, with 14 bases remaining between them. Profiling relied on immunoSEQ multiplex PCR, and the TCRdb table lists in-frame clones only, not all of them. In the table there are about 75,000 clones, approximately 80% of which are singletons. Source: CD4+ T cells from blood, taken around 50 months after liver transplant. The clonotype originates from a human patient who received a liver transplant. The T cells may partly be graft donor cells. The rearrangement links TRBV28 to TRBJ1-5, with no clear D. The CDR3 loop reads CASSGGGRYQPQHF. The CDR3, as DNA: TGTGCCAGCAGCGGTGGAGGCCGGTATCAGCCCCAGCATTTT.